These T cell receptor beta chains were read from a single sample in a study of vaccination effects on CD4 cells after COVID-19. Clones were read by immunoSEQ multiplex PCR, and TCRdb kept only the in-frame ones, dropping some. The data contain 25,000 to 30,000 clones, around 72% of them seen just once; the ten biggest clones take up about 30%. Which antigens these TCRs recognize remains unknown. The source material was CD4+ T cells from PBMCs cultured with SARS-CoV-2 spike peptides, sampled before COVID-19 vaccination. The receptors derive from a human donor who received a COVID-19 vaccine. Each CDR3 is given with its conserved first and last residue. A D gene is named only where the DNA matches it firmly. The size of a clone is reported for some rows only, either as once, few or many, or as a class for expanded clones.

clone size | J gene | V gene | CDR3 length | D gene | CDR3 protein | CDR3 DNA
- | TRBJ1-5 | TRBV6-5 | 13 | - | CASRGDVPQPQHF | TGTGCCAGCAGAGGGGACGTTCCCCAGCCCCAGCATTTT
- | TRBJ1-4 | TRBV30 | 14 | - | CAWSVGGAGEKLFF | TGTGCCTGGAGTGTAGGGGGGGCTGGGGAAAAACTGTTTTTT
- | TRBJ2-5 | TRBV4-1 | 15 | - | CASSQERSLQETQYF | TGCGCCAGCAGCCAAGAACGATCCTTACAAGAGACCCAGTACTTC
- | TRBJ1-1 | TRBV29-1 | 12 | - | CSVGGLDTEAFF | TGCAGCGTGGGGGGGTTGGACACTGAAGCTTTCTTT
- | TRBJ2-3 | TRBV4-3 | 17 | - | CASSQQLRVGRLDTQYF | TGCGCCAGCAGCCAACAATTACGTGTGGGTAGATTGGATACGCAGTATTTT
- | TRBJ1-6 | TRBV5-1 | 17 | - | CASSLGSGRAYNSPLHF | TGCGCCAGCAGCTTGGGTAGCGGCAGAGCCTATAATTCACCCCTCCACTTT
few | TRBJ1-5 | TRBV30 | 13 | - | CAWSAGSNQPQHF | TGTGCCTGGAGCGCAGGGTCCAATCAGCCCCAGCATTTT
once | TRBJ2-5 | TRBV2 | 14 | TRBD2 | CASSASGATRTQYF | TGTGCCAGCTCGGCTAGCGGGGCCACCAGGACCCAGTACTTC
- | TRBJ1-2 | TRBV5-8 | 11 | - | CASSLDSGYTF | TGTGCCAGCAGCTTGGACTCTGGCTACACCTTC
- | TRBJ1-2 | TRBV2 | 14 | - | CASTADRINYGYTF | TGTGCCAGCACCGCAGACAGAATTAACTATGGCTACACCTTC
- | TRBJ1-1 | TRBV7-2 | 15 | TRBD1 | CASSVTQGRDTEAFF | TGTGCCAGCAGCGTGACACAGGGGAGGGACACTGAAGCTTTCTTT
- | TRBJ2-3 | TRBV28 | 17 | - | CASTSSQPSGLTDTQYF | TGTGCCAGCACTTCGAGTCAGCCTTCGGGGCTCACAGATACGCAGTATTTT
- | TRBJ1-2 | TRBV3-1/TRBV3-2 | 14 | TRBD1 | CASSQGGQNYGYTF | TGTGCCAGCAGCCAAGGGGGACAGAACTATGGCTACACCTTC
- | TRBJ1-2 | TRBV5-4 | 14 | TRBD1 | CASSPGQGTEGYTF | TGTGCCAGCAGCCCTGGACAGGGAACGGAAGGCTACACCTTC
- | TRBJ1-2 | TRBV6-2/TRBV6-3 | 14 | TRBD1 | CASSFSGTGSGYTF | TGTGCCAGCAGTTTTTCCGGGACAGGGAGCGGCTACACCTTC